This TCR beta chain was recovered during a study of blood T cell repertoires in COVID-19. Across the study: COVID-19 samples collected from the United States, Italy and Spain covered acute and convalescent phases. T cells, B-cell-depleted T cells, or PBMCs provided the cDNA or gDNA that served as material.

CDR3 length: 14 amino acids. Germline V CDR1 and CDR2: SGHNT, YYREEE (reference sequence). Trimming cost V 3 bases and J 2 bases, with 9 bases left between them. In the authors' workflow: Using reference gene primer amplification, nucleated cell counts were estimated. Sequencing used immunoSEQ multiplex PCR; TCRdb keeps in-frame clones, though not all of them. For V, J and clone size, that table is used; D and trimming come from the DNA. The table lists approximately 130,000 clones, just over 75% of them singletons. The sequence derives from a human donor in a cohort sampled during active COVID-19. Material: peripheral blood. The chain combines TRBV5-4 with TRBJ2-1, with D tentatively TRBD2 (7 bases). CDR3 in amino acids: CASSSGGAYNEQFF. In nucleotides, the CDR3 is TGTGCCAGCAGCTCGGGGGGCGCCTACAATGAGCAGTTCTTC.